Below are 21 T cell receptor beta chains sequenced from a single sample in a study of blood T cells in healthy people across ages (dated by TCRdb to the mid-2010s). The method was 5' RACE. Data came from an Illumina HiSeq 2500. A second PCR of about 7 to 12 cycles was performed with a sample-barcoded 5' primer and a J-beta primer mix. TCRdb reran the public reads through fastp at Q25 and MiXCR, keeping productive beta chains. Rows matching on CDR3 protein sequence are summarized as one entry with the most common DNA and genes. The sample records more than 1.4 million distinct CDR3 sequences, roughly 45% of which are singletons. Jointly, the top ten make up 7.9% of the sample. Sequenced: blood. These receptors came from a woman aged 18-35 years in good health.

This sequence joins TRBV15 and TRBJ1-2; possible D gene TRBD1, 6 bases. The CDR3 totals 13 residues. The V gene lost 1 base and the J gene lost 8 bases, with 11 bases spanning the gap. Germline V gene data show CDR1 as LNHNV and CDR2 as YYDKDF (reference sequence). CDR3 DNA: TGTGCCACCAGCAGAGCCGCAGGGGAGGGCTACACCTTC. Its translation is CATSRAAGEGYTF.

A few counts support this clonotype. V and J are TRBV29-1 and TRBJ1-2; D not resolved. The CDR3 contains 11 residues. CDR1 is SQVTM, CDR2 ANQGSEA, per germline. Trimming removed 6 bases at V and 6 bases at J, with 11 bases between. CDR3 sequence (DNA): TGCAGCGTGAGTGGGATAGATGGCTACACCTTC. Its translation: CSVSGIDGYTF.

This chain connects TRBV6-5 to TRBJ2-1; 7 bases map to TRBD2. There are 16 residues in the CDR3. Germline V gives CDR1 MNHEY, CDR2 SVGAGI. Germline trimming cut 8 bases from V and 4 bases from J; bases unmatched to any gene: 14. CDR3 sequence reads: CASRPAMGGNYNEQFF. DNA for the CDR3: TGTGCCAGCCGACCCGCGATGGGGGGGAATTACAATGAGCAGTTCTTC.

This clonotype showed up just a few times. Here the CDR3 reads CASSVSGFQETQYF. The DNA of the CDR3 is TGTGCCAGCAGTGTCTCGGGATTCCAAGAGACCCAGTACTTC. The chain has TRBV6-5 and TRBJ2-5; D is possibly TRBD2 (5 bases). Trimming left V 5 bases short and J 1 base short, with 11 bases between. Germline V lookup: CDR1 MNHEY, CDR2 SVGAGI. The CDR3 runs 14 residues.

In its sample, this clonotype was seen a few times. A read error may produce the germline difference seen at one junction end. CDR3 amino acids: CASSLAGRGFGEQFF. The DNA for the CDR3 is TGTGCCAGCAGCTTAGCGGGCCGAGGGTTCGGTGAGCAGTTCTTC. This sequence joins TRBV12-3 or TRBV12-4 and TRBJ2-1, with TRBD2 matching over 7 bases. This CDR3 has 15 amino acids.

The rearrangement links TRBV28 to TRBJ2-5; D may match TRBD1 or TRBD2 (6 bases each). The DNA end is more similar to TRBJ2-7, so the J call may be wrong. Per the germline V gene, CDR1 is MDHEN and CDR2 is SYDVKM. The CDR3 is made up of 15 amino acids. Here the CDR3 reads CASSGTAKGGYEQYF. CDR3 nucleotides: TGTGCCAGCAGTGGGACGGCCAAGGGGGGATACGAGCAGTACTTC.

The table lists this clonotype with a few counts. The V call is TRBV4-1, the J call TRBJ1-1, with 7 bases lining up with TRBD1. Germline V gene lookup returns CDR1 MGHRA and CDR2 YSYEKL. The CDR3 totals 14 residues. V trimming: 2 bases; J trimming: 4 bases; junction bases outside the gene matches: 4. The CDR3 loop is CASSQIRGGTEAFF. The CDR3 bases are TGCGCCAGCAGCCAAATCAGGGGGGGCACTGAAGCTTTCTTT.

The rearrangement joins TRBV25-1 to TRBJ1-6; 11 bases fit TRBD1. This CDR3 is 13 amino acids long. The J segment lost 10 bases and the V segment lost 9 bases, leaving 5 bases of the junction unmatched. Germline loops: CDR1 MGHDK, CDR2 SYGVNS. CDR3 nucleotides: TGTGCCAGTCTAGGGACAGGGGGATCACCCCTCCACTTT. The encoded protein is CASLGTGGSPLHF. Full variable domain (missing parts from reference TRBV25-1 and TRBJ1-6): EADIYQTPRYLVIGTGKKITLECSQTMGHDKMYWYQQDPGMELHLIHYSYGVNSTEKGDLSSESTVSRIRTEHFPLTLESARPSHTSQYLCASLGTGGSPLHFGNGTRLTVT.

The rearrangement joins TRBV10-2 to TRBJ2-5; TRBD2 is a possible D gene (6 bases). The better agreement between TRBJ2-7 and the DNA end casts doubt on the J call. Germline CDR1 is WSHSY and CDR2 is SAAADI. This CDR3 spans 16 amino acids. The CDR3 spells CASSESKTLVSGEQYF. DNA of the CDR3: TGCGCCAGCAGTGAGTCGAAGACCTTAGTTAGCGGCGAGCAGTACTTC.

The chain links TRBV4-2 to TRBJ2-4, with 10 bases lining up with TRBD1. Germline trimming cut 5 bases from V and 13 bases from J; bases unmatched to any gene: 17. The CDR3 extends over 16 amino acids. Germline CDR1 is LGHNA and CDR2 is YNFKEQ. CDR3 loop: CASSSYGTGAYNEQYF. In DNA form, the CDR3 reads TGTGCCAGCAGCAGCTACGGGACAGGGGCCTACAATGAGCAGTACTTC.

This chain joins TRBV2 and TRBJ1-2; 9 positions match TRBD1. CDR1 is SNHLY and CDR2 is FYNNEI in the germline V gene. The CDR3 loop spans 17 amino acids. V trimming: 2 bases; J trimming: 6 bases; junction bases outside the gene matches: 13. CDR3 residues: CASSEPGQGTIADGYTF. CDR3 in DNA: TGTGCCAGCAGTGAACCGGGACAGGGAACGATTGCGGATGGCTACACCTTC. Full variable domain (remainder filled in from reference TRBV2 and TRBJ1-2): EPEVTQTPSHQVTQMGQEVILRCVPISNHLYFYWYRQILGQKVEFLVSFYNNEISEKSEIFDDQFSVERPDGSNFTLKIRSTKLEDSAMYFCASSEPGQGTIADGYTFGSGTRLTVV.

CDR3 sequence: CASSLGDRNSPLHF. CDR3 nucleotide sequence: TGTGCCAGCAGCTTAGGAGACCGGAATTCACCCCTCCACTTT. The rearrangement links TRBV11-1 to TRBJ1-6; no clear D. The V end lost 1 base, the J end lost 7 bases, and 8 bases lay between the germline ends. Germline V CDR1 and CDR2: SGHAT, FQDESV (reference sequence). This CDR3 spans 14 amino acids.

This clonotype was detected only a few times. The J gene is TRBJ1-2, the V gene TRBV9; TRBD1 agrees at 8 bases. The CDR3 has 15 residues. With 4 bases clipped from V and 4 bases from J, the junction kept 9 bases outside the gene matches. Germline-derived CDR1 and CDR2 are SGDLS and YYNGEE. The CDR3 sequence is CASSPQAGGVYGYTF. The CDR3 bases are TGTGCCAGCAGCCCCCAAGCAGGGGGCGTCTATGGCTACACCTTC.

V usage is TRBV28 and J usage is TRBJ2-5; TRBD2 might be the D (6 bases). This CDR3 region has 15 residues. Per the germline V gene, CDR1 is MDHEN and CDR2 is SYDVKM. Trimming shortened V by 6 bases and J by 5 bases, and 19 bases separated the two germline ends. The CDR3 region has the DNA TGTGCCAGCAGCCTCGGTGGAGGGGCGGGTGAGACCCAGTACTTC. Amino acid sequence: CASSLGGGAGETQYF.

The rearrangement joins TRBV4-2 to TRBJ2-1; D tentatively fits TRBD1 or TRBD2 (5 bases each). The CDR3 is 15 amino acids. Trimming left V 0 bases short and J 8 bases short, with 14 bases between. CDR1 LGHNA and CDR2 YNFKEQ come from the germline V gene. This CDR3 reads CASSQDRDPRDEQFF. The CDR3 DNA reads as TGTGCCAGCAGCCAAGATCGGGACCCCCGGGATGAGCAGTTCTTC.

The rearrangement uses TRBV2 and TRBJ2-1, with 8 bases aligning to TRBD2. Germline CDR1 and CDR2: SNHLY and FYNNEI. J gave up 9 bases and V 8 bases, and 15 bases lay outside the gene matches. The CDR3 runs 15 residues. DNA for the CDR3: TGTGCCAGCGGTCCCGGGACTAGTGTACAGAGTGAGCAGTTCTTC. Translated: CASGPGTSVQSEQFF.

The chain couples TRBV28 to TRBJ2-7; no definite D call. The CDR3 spans 13 residues. Between the trimmed V and J ends, which lost 11 bases and 0 bases, there was a span of 14 bases. Germline CDR1 and CDR2: MDHEN and SYDVKM. CDR3 residues: CAHNSAYSYEQYF. In DNA, the CDR3 is TGTGCCCACAACTCGGCATACTCCTACGAGCAGTACTTC.

This clonotype was picked up one time. The genes are TRBV9 and TRBJ2-7; possible D gene TRBD2, 6 bases. The CDR3 is made up of 16 amino acids. V gave up 0 bases and J gave up 0 bases, with 13 bases separating them. The V gene's germline CDR1 is SGDLS and CDR2 YYNGEE. In nucleotides, the CDR3 is TGTGCCAGCAGCGTAGGTGCGGGAATAAGCTCCTACGAGCAGTACTTC. This encodes CASSVGAGISSYEQYF.

The chain's CDR3 is CASRGDGANEKLFF. The DNA of the CDR3 is TGTGCCAGCAGGGGGGACGGGGCTAATGAAAAACTGTTTTTT. The chain recombines TRBV12-3 or TRBV12-4 with TRBJ1-4; D possibly corresponds to TRBD1 (5 bases). The CDR3 spans 14 residues. The V gene lost 6 bases and the J gene lost 3 bases, with 11 bases spanning the gap.

The gene calls are TRBV20-1 and TRBJ1-4; 7 positions match TRBD1. V lost 6 bases to trimming and J lost 14 bases; unmatched junction nucleotides: 18. CDR1 is DFQATT and CDR2 is SNEGSKA in the germline V gene (reference sequence). This CDR3 spans 14 amino acids. CDR3 DNA sequence: TGCAGTGCCCCAAGGGACAGCATAAAACGGGGGCTGTTTTTT. It yields the protein CSAPRDSIKRGLFF.

This clonotype was recorded a few times. The V gene is TRBV11-2, the J gene TRBJ1-1; D gene uncertain. V gave up 4 bases and J gave up 6 bases, with 15 bases separating them. The CDR3 runs to 14 residues. Germline V gives CDR1 SGHAT, CDR2 FQNNGV. CDR3 sequence (DNA): TGTGCCAGCAGCTCCGAGACCCGGCGGGCTGAAGCTTTCTTT. Translating gives CASSSETRRAEAFF. Looking up the rest from reference TRBV11-2 and TRBJ1-1 gives the full variable domain: EAGVAQSPRYKIIEKRQSVAFWCNPISGHATLYWYQQILGQGPKLLIQFQNNGVVDDSQLPKDRFSAERLKGVDSTLKIQPAKLEDSAVYLCASSSETRRAEAFFGQGTRLTVV.